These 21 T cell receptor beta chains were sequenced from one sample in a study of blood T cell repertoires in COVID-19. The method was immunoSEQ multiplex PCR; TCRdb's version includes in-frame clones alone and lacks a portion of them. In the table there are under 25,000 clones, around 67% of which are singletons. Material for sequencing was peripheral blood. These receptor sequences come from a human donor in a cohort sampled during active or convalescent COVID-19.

The CDR3 DNA reads as TGTGCCAGCAGCCAAGTACCGGGACTAGAAGGACAAGAGACCCAGTACTTC. Amino acid sequence: CASSQVPGLEGQETQYF. V and J are TRBV14 and TRBJ2-5; 8 bases match TRBD2. J was trimmed by 2 bases and V by 1 base; bases with no gene match: 9. Germline V gives CDR1 SGHDN, CDR2 FVKESK. The CDR3 is 17 amino acids.

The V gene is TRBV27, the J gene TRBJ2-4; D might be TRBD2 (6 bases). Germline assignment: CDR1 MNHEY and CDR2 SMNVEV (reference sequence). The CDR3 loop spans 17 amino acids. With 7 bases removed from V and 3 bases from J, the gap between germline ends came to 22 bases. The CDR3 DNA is TGTGCCAGCACCCCGGACGGGACTTACTTAGGCAAAAACATTCAGTACTTC. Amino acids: CASTPDGTYLGKNIQYF.

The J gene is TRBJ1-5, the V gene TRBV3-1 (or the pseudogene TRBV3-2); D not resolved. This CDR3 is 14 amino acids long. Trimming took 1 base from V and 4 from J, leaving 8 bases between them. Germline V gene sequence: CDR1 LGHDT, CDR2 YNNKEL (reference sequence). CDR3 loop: CASSQAKWNQPQHF. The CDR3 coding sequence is TGTGCCAGCAGCCAAGCTAAGTGGAATCAGCCCCAGCATTTT.

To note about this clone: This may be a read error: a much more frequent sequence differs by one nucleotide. The CDR3: CASSQVAGGPFQETQYF. The CDR3 bases are TGTGCCAGCAGCCAGGTAGCGGGGGGGCCCTTCCAAGAGACCCAGTACTTC. The chain links TRBV2 to TRBJ2-5; TRBD2 aligns across 11 bases. V gave up 6 bases and J gave up 1 base; unmatched junction bases: 10. CDR3 length: 17 amino acids. CDR1 and CDR2 from the germline V gene are SNHLY and FYNNEI. Filled out from reference TRBV2 and TRBJ2-5, the complete variable domain reads EPEVTQTPSHQVTQMGQEVILRCVPISNHLYFYWYRQILGQKVEFLVSFYNNEISEKSEIFDDQFSVERPDGSNFTLKIRSTKLEDSAMYFCASSQVAGGPFQETQYFGPGTRLLVL.

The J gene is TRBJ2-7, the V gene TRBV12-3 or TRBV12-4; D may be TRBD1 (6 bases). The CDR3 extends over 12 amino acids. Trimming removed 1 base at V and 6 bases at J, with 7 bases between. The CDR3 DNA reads TGTGCCAGCAGTTTAGACAGGGCCGAGCAGTACTTC. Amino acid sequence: CASSLDRAEQYF.

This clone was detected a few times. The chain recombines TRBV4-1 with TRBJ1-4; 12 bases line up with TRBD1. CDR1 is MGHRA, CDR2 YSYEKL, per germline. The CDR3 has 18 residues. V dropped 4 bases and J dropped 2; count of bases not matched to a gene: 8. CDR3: CASSPRDRGLVTNEKLFF. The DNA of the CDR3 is TGCGCCAGCAGCCCGCGGGACAGGGGGCTGGTGACTAATGAAAAACTGTTTTTT.

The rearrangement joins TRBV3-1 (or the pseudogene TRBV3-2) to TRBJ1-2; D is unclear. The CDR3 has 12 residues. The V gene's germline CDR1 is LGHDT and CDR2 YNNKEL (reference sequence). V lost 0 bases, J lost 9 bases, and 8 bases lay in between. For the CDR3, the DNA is TGTGCCAGCAGCCAAGAGAGGGAACGCTACACCTTC. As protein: CASSQERERYTF.

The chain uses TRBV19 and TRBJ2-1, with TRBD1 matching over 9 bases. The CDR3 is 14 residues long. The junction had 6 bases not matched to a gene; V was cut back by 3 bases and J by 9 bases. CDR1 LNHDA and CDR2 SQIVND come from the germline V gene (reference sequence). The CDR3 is CASSILQGAGEQFF. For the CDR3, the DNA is TGTGCCAGTAGTATCCTACAGGGGGCCGGTGAGCAGTTCTTC.

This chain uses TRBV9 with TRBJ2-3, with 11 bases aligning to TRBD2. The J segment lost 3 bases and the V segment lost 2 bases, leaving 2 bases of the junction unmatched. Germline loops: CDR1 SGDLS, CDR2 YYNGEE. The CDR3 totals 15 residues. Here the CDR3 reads CASSVSGGATDTQYF. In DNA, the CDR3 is TGTGCCAGCAGCGTTAGCGGGGGGGCGACAGATACGCAGTATTTT.

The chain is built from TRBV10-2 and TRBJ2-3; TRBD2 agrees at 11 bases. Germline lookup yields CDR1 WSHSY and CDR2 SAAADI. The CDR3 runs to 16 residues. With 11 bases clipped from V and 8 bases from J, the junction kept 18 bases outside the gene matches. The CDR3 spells CAARVLAGGPRGTQYF. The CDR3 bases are TGCGCCGCAAGAGTATTAGCGGGGGGGCCCCGCGGTACGCAGTATTTT.

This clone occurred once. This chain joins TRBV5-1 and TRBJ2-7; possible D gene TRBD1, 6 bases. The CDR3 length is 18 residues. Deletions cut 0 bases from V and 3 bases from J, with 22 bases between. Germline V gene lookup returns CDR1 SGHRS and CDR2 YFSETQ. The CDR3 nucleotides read TGCGCCAGCAGCTTGGAATATGGTGGGGACATACCCATCTACGAGCAGTACTTC. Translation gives CASSLEYGGDIPIYEQYF.

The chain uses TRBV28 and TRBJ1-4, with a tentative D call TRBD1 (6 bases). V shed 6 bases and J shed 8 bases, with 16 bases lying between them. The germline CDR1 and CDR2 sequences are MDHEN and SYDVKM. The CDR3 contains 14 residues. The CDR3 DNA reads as TGTGCCAGCAGGGGCCAGGGGTTTGGGGAAAAACTGTTTTTT. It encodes CASRGQGFGEKLFF.

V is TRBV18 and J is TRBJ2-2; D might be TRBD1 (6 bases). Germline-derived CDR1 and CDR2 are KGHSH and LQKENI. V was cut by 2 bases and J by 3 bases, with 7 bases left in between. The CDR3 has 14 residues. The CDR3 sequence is CASSPGGDTGELFF. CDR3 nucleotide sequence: TGTGCCAGCTCACCAGGGGGCGACACCGGGGAGCTGTTTTTT.

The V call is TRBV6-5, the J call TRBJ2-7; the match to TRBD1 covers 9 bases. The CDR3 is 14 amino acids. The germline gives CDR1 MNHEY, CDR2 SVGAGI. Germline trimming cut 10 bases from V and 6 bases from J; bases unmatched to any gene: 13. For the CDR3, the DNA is TGTGCCATAGAACCGGGACAGGGTGTAATCGAGCAGTACTTC. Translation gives CAIEPGQGVIEQYF.

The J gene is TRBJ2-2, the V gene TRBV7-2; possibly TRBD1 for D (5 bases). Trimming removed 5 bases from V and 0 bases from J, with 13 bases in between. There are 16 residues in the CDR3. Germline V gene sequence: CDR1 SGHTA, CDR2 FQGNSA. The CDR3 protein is CASSRGPYSNTGELFF. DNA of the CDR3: TGTGCCAGCAGCAGGGGCCCGTATTCGAACACCGGGGAGCTGTTTTTT.

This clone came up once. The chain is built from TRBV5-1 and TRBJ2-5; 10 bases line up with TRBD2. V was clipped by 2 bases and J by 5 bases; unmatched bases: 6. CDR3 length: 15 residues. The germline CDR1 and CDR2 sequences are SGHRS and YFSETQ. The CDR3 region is CASSLAGGPGETQYF. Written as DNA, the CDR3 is TGCGCCAGCAGCTTAGCGGGAGGGCCCGGGGAGACCCAGTACTTC.

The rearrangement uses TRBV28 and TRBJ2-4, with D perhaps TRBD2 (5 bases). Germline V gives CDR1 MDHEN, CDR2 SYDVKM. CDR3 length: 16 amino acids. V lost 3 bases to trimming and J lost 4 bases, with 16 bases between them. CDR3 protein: CASSFTRVGLKNIQYF. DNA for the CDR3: TGTGCCAGCAGTTTTACGAGGGTTGGGCTAAAAAACATTCAGTACTTC.

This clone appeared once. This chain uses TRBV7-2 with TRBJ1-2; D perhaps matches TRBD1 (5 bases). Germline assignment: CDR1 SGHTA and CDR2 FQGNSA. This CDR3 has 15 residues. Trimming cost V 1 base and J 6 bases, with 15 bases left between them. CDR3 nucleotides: TGTGCCAGCAGCTTAGTTGCTGGGGGGGGGAATGGCTACACCTTC. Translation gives CASSLVAGGGNGYTF.

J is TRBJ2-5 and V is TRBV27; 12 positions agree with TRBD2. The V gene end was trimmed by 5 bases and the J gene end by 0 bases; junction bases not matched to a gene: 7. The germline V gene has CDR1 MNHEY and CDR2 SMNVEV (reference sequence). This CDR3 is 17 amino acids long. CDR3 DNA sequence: TGTGCCAGCAGTGCCAATGGACTAGCGGGGAACCAAGAGACCCAGTACTTC. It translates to CASSANGLAGNQETQYF.

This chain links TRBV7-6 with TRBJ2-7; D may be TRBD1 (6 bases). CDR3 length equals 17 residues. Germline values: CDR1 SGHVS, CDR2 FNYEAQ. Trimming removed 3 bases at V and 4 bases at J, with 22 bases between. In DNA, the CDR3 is TGTGCCAGCAGCTTCACCGTTGGACAGCCTTTCCGTTACGAGCAGTACTTC. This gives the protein CASSFTVGQPFRYEQYF.

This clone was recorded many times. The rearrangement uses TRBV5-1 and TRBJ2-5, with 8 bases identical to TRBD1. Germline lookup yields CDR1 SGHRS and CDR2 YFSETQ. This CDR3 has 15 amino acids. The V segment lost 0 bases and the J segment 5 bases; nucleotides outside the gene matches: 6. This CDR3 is CASSLGGQGGETQYF. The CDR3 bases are TGCGCCAGCAGCTTGGGAGGACAGGGCGGGGAGACCCAGTACTTC.